Sequencing of this TCR beta chain was carried out in a study of T cells after yellow fever vaccination. About the research overall: Fractions of low cell number were prepared using SMART-Seq v4 Ultra Low Input.

Trimming took 10 bases from V and 6 from J; bases not matched to a gene: 10. This CDR3 has 14 residues. Per germline, CDR1 MGHDK and CDR2 SYGVNS. UMIs were added to TCR cDNA along with a universal primer site when it was made by 5'RACE template switching. TCRdb itself ran the 5' RACE reads through MiXCR, one entry per CDR3 protein. The sample carries 300,000 to 400,000 distinct CDR3 sequences, approximately 12% recorded once. This clonotype originated in a man in his late teens or twenties who received the YFV17D yellow fever vaccine. The sequencing here drew on CD4+ T cells sorted from PBMCs, taken 15 days after the yellow fever booster vaccination. This chain joins TRBV25-1 and TRBJ1-5, with 9 nucleotides matching TRBD1. CDR3 sequence (DNA): TGTGCCACCACTCTGGACAGGGGAGGTCAGCCCCAGCATTTT. Its protein is CATTLDRGGQPQHF.